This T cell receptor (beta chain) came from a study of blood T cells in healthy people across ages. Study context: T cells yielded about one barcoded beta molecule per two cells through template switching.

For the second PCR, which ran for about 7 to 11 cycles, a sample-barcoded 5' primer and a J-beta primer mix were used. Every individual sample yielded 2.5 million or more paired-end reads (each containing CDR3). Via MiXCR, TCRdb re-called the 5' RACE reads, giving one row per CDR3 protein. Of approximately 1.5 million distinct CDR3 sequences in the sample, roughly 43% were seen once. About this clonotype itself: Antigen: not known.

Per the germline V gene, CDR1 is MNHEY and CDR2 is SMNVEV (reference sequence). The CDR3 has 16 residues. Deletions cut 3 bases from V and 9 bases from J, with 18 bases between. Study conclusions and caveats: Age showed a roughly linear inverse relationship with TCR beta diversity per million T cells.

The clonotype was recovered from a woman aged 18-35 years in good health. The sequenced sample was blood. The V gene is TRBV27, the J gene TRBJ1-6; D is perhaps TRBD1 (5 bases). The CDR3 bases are TGTGCCAGCAGTTTGAGGGGTCCGAGGCAATTTTCACCCCTCCACTTT. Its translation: CASSLRGPRQFSPLHF.